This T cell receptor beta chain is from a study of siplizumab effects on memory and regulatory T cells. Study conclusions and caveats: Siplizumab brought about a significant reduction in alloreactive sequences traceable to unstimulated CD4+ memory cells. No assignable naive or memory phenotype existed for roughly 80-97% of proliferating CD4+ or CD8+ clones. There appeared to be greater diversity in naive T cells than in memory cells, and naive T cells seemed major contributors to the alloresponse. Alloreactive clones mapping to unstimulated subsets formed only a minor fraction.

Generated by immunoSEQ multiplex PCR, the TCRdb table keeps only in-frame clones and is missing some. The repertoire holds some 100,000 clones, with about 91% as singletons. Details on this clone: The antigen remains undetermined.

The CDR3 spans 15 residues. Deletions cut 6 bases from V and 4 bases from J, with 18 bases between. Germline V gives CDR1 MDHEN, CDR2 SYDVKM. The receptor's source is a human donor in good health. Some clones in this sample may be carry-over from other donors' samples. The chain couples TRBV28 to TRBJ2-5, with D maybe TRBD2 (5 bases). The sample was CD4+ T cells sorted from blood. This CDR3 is CASSPGGHRGETQYF. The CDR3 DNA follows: TGTGCCAGCAGCCCGGGCGGGCATCGGGGAGAGACCCAGTACTTC.